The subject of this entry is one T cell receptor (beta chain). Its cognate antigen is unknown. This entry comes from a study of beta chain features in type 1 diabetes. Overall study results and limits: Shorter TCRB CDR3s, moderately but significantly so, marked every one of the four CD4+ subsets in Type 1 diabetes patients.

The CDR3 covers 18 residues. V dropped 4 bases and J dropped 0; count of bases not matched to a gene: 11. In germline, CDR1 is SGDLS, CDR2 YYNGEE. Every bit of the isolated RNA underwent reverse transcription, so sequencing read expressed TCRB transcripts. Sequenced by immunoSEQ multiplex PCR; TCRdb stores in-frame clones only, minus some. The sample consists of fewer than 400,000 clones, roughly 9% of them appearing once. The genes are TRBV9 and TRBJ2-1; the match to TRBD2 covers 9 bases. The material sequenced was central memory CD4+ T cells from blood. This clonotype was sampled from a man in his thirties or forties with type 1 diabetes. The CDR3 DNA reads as TGTGCCAGCAGCCCACGGAGCGGGGGGTATGACTCCTACAATGAGCAGTTCTTC. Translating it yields CASSPRSGGYDSYNEQFF. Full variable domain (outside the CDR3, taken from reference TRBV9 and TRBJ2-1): DSGVTQTPKHLITATGQRVTLRCSPRSGDLSVYWYQQSLDQGLQFLIQYYNGEERAKGNILERFSAQQFPDLHSELNLSSLELGDSALYFCASSPRSGGYDSYNEQFFGPGTRLTVL.